The 16 T cell receptor beta chains below come from one sample, sequenced in a study of regulatory T cells in long-lasting Graves disease. Construction of TCR beta libraries relied on iRepertoire HTBI primers and on Arm-PCR targeting CDR3 regions. TCRdb re-called the multiplex PCR reads with MiXCR, one entry per CDR3 protein. Of about 200,000 distinct CDR3 sequences listed, less than 20% are singletons. Time point: newly diagnosed GD, antithyroid drugs for less than 3 months. Construction of the TCR library relied on RNA isolated from PBMCs. The same data also contributed to another study, on T cells in Graves' hyperthyroidism and ophthalmopathy.

Sample: peripheral blood mononuclear cells (PBMCs), taken at new diagnosis, from a patient treated with antithyroid drugs. These receptors originate from a woman in her 30s with Graves disease.

This clonotype was detected only a few times. V is TRBV7-9 and J is TRBJ1-1; 7 bases agree with TRBD1. Germline CDR1 and CDR2: SEHNR and FQNEAQ (reference sequence). CDR3 length equals 11 residues. J lost 6 bases, V lost 5 bases, and 0 bases had no gene match. The CDR3 sequence: CASSQGAEAFF. CDR3 sequence (DNA): TGTGCCAGCAGCCAGGGGGCTGAAGCTTTCTTT.

On this clonotype: This may come from a read error, since a much larger clone is one base off. The chain uses TRBV11-3 and TRBJ2-1; TRBD1 aligns across 8 bases. The V and J ends lost 5 bases and 9 bases, in that order; junction bases with no gene match: 12. Germline V gene lookup returns CDR1 SGHNT and CDR2 YENEEA. There are 15 residues in the CDR3. CDR3 in amino acids: CASSPRYRGAGEQFF. Written as DNA, the CDR3 is TGTGCCAGCAGCCCGAGGTACAGGGGGGCCGGTGAGCAGTTCTTC. Combining the CDR3 with reference TRBV11-3 and TRBJ2-1 gives the whole variable domain EAGVVQSPRYKIIEKKQPVAFWCNPISGHNTLYWYLQNLGQGPELLIRYENEEAVDDSQLPKDRFSAERLKGVDSTLKIQPAELGDSAVYLCASSPRYRGAGEQFFGPGTRLTVL.

This clonotype occurred many times. This may be a read error, as it is one base from a much larger clone. This chain joins TRBV2 and TRBJ2-7; possibly TRBD1 or TRBD2 for D (6 bases each). This CDR3 is built from 15 residues. Germline CDR1 reads SNHLY; CDR2 reads FYNNEI. The CDR3 sequence is CASDQGRTTTYGQYF. The CDR3 coding sequence is TGTGCCAGCGATCAGGGGAGGACTACCACCTACGGGCAGTACTTC.

The chain joins TRBV9 to TRBJ1-2, with 9 bases that match TRBD1. V was clipped by 4 bases and J by 7 bases; unmatched bases: 20. The length of the CDR3 is 18 residues. Germline CDR1 SGDLS, CDR2 YYNGEE. The CDR3 reads CASSMSVTGQGPRAGYTF. As DNA, the CDR3 is TGTGCCAGCAGCATGAGCGTAACGGGACAGGGACCGCGAGCTGGCTACACCTTC. Based on the CDR3 plus reference TRBV9 and TRBJ1-2, the full variable domain is DSGVTQTPKHLITATGQRVTLRCSPRSGDLSVYWYQQSLDQGLQFLIQYYNGEERAKGNILERFSAQQFPDLHSELNLSSLELGDSALYFCASSMSVTGQGPRAGYTFGSGTRLTVV.

This clonotype was observed many times. V usage is TRBV7-2 and J usage is TRBJ1-2, with 9 bases fitting TRBD1. The CDR3 covers 15 residues. The V gene's germline CDR1 is SGHTA and CDR2 FQGNSA. J was trimmed by 5 bases and V by 4 bases; bases with no gene match: 8. The CDR3 DNA sequence: TGTGCCAGCAGCTCACAGGGGGCGCGGGGGTATGGCTACACCTTC. It specifies CASSSQGARGYGYTF.

This clonotype has at least ten counts. The genes are TRBV19 and TRBJ2-5; a possible D gene is TRBD1 (6 bases). The V end lost 6 bases, the J end lost 1 base, and 21 bases lay between the germline ends. The CDR3 contains 17 residues. Germline CDR1 is LNHDA and CDR2 is SQIVND (reference sequence). CDR3 sequence (DNA): TGTGCCAGTAGCATCTACCTCCAGGACAGCCGCCAAGAGACCCAGTACTTC. Its protein is CASSIYLQDSRQETQYF. Variable domain in full (rest from reference TRBV19 and TRBJ2-5): DGGITQSPKYLFRKEGQNVTLSCEQNLNHDAMYWYRQDPGQGLRLIYYSQIVNDFQKGDIAEGYSVSREKKESFPLTVTSAQKNPTAFYLCASSIYLQDSRQETQYFGPGTRLLVL.

There are many counts of this clonotype. This chain joins TRBV27 and TRBJ2-7; no definite D call. The CDR3 is 13 residues long. CDR1 and CDR2 from the germline V gene are MNHEY and SMNVEV (reference sequence). Deletions cut 5 bases from V and 4 bases from J, with 12 bases between. The CDR3 DNA reads TGTGCCAGCAGTCCGAGAATTAGTTACGAGCAGTACTTC. Protein sequence: CASSPRISYEQYF.

V gene TRBV11-2 combines with J gene TRBJ2-7; D remains unclear. The CDR3 covers 14 residues. V was trimmed by 4 bases and J by 6 bases, leaving 16 bases between them. Germline loops: CDR1 SGHAT, CDR2 FQNNGV. The CDR3 coding sequence is TGTGCCAGCAGCTCCACCCTCGCGGTTACCGAGCAGTACTTC. Its translation: CASSSTLAVTEQYF. The entire variable domain, with the rest obtained from reference TRBV11-2 and TRBJ2-7, is as follows: EAGVAQSPRYKIIEKRQSVAFWCNPISGHATLYWYQQILGQGPKLLIQFQNNGVVDDSQLPKDRFSAERLKGVDSTLKIQPAKLEDSAVYLCASSSTLAVTEQYFGPGTRLTVT.

In this sample, this clonotype turned up many times. This chain connects TRBV12-5 to TRBJ1-2; a possible D gene is TRBD1 (5 bases). The V gene's germline CDR1 is LGHNT and CDR2 FRNRAP. The ends were cut back, 0 bases at V and 1 base at J, with 12 bases in the middle. This CDR3 is 16 amino acids long. CDR3 loop: CASGLVSGRLNYGYTF. CDR3 coding DNA: TGTGCTAGTGGTTTGGTATCAGGGAGACTTAACTATGGCTACACCTTC.

This chain connects TRBV6-2 or TRBV6-3 to TRBJ2-2, with D possibly TRBD1 on 6 matching bases. The germline V gene has CDR1 MNHEY and CDR2 SVGEGT. This CDR3 is 15 amino acids long. V was pared by 5 bases and J by 6 bases, with 16 bases between. The CDR3 here is CASSEFGGGPGELFF. CDR3 DNA sequence: TGTGCCAGCAGTGAATTTGGGGGCGGGCCCGGGGAGCTGTTTTTT.

The V and J genes are TRBV7-9 and TRBJ1-2; D ambiguous. This CDR3 contains 15 residues. Per the germline V gene, CDR1 is SEHNR and CDR2 is FQNEAQ (reference sequence). V was shortened by 5 bases and J by 4 bases, with 17 bases between the two germline ends. CDR3 sequence (DNA): TGTGCCAGCAGCCCCCAGACCTCACGGAGCTATGGCTACACCTTC. Translated: CASSPQTSRSYGYTF.

V usage is TRBV28 and J usage is TRBJ2-3, with a weak D call TRBD1 (6 bases). The J call may be mistaken, given a closer DNA end match to TRBJ2-1. Germline lookup yields CDR1 MDHEN and CDR2 SYDVKM. The CDR3 runs to 13 residues. The CDR3 loop is CASSPGDTHRQFF. The CDR3 DNA follows: TGTGCCAGCAGTCCAGGGGACACACATCGGCAGTTCTTC.

This clonotype was seen repeatedly, ten times or more. The V gene is TRBV7-9, the J gene TRBJ2-3; either TRBD1 or TRBD2 may fit D (5 bases each). In germline, CDR1 is SEHNR, CDR2 FQNEAQ (reference sequence). The CDR3 loop spans 15 amino acids. Deletions cut 2 bases from V and 4 bases from J, with 13 bases between. CDR3 in amino acids: CASSLPTGAPDTQYF. CDR3 DNA: TGTGCCAGCAGCTTACCTACCGGGGCCCCAGATACGCAGTATTTT.

V usage is TRBV3-1 and J usage is TRBJ2-1, with D unresolved. Trimming shortened V by 1 base and J by 5 bases, and 12 bases separated the two germline ends. The CDR3 loop spans 15 amino acids. Germline V gene data show CDR1 as LGHDT and CDR2 as YNNKEL (reference sequence). For the CDR3, the DNA is TGTGCCAGCAGCCAAGCAATGGATGGGAACAATGAGCAGTTCTTC. This sequence encodes CASSQAMDGNNEQFF.

The sample holds many counts of this clonotype. The chain couples TRBV19 to TRBJ1-2; 11 positions agree with TRBD1. The CDR3 covers 16 residues. The V gene end was trimmed by 5 bases and the J gene end by 2 bases; junction bases not matched to a gene: 7. The V gene's germline CDR1 is LNHDA and CDR2 SQIVND (reference sequence). CDR3 loop: CASSLRGQGGNYGYTF. In DNA form, the CDR3 reads TGTGCCAGTAGTCTACGGGGACAGGGGGGAAACTATGGCTACACCTTC.

The V and J genes are TRBV5-1 and TRBJ2-2; TRBD2 matches 9 bases. The CDR3 has 14 amino acids. J was trimmed by 7 bases and V by 5 bases; bases with no gene match: 6. Germline values: CDR1 SGHRS, CDR2 YFSETQ. The CDR3 loop is CASSPRLADGELFF. CDR3 nucleotides: TGCGCCAGCAGTCCTCGACTAGCGGACGGGGAGCTGTTTTTT. Full variable domain (missing parts from reference TRBV5-1 and TRBJ2-2): KAGVTQTPRYLIKTRGQQVTLSCSPISGHRSVSWYQQTPGQGLQFLFEYFSETQRNKGNFPGRFSGRQFSNSRSEMNVSTLELGDSALYLCASSPRLADGELFFGEGSRLTVL.